This TCR beta chain was sequenced during a study of blood T cell repertoires in COVID-19. Study overall: Samples representing acute and convalescent COVID-19 were sourced from the United States, Italy and Spain.

Germline V gene data show CDR1 as SGHDT and CDR2 as YYEEEE. The CDR3 is 16 residues long. V was pared by 3 bases and J by 1 base, with 6 bases of the junction left unmatched. The protocol was immunoSEQ multiplex PCR, while the TCRdb copy is restricted to in-frame clones and leaves out a portion. Of tens of thousands of clones in the sample, 91% were seen once. Material for sequencing was peripheral blood. The rearrangement joins TRBV5-6 to TRBJ2-3, with TRBD2 identical over 9 bases. The sequence derives from a woman aged 60-75 years with active COVID-19. The chain's CDR3 is CASSSSGRTRTDTQYF. CDR3 bases: TGTGCCAGCAGCTCAAGCGGGAGGACCCGCACAGATACGCAGTATTTT. Looking up the rest from reference TRBV5-6 and TRBJ2-3 gives the full variable domain: DAGVTQSPTHLIKTRGQQVTLRCSPKSGHDTVSWYQQALGQGPQFIFQYYEEEERQRGNFPDRFSGHQFPNYSSELNVNALLLGDSALYLCASSSSGRTRTDTQYFGPGTRLTVL.